Shown below are 28 T cell receptor beta chains from a single sample sequenced in a study of cytomegalovirus exposure and HLA in healthy donors (TCRdb year 2017). The method behind the library was the immunoSEQ multiplex PCR assay. The multiplex PCR relied on a mix of 60 forward primers for TCR Vbeta segments and 13 reverse primers for TCR Jbeta segments. As stored in TCRdb, this immuneACCESS dataset retains in-frame rearrangements with V and J assigned. A fraction of the clones does not appear; measured against another copy, unresolved V genes explain less than half of the discrepancy, and the remainder lacks a known reason. The sample table records 170,000 or so clones; roughly 79% of these occur just once. Clones ranked in the top ten supply approximately 3.4% of the sample. Source material: PBMCs. Every receptor here comes from a woman aged 45 to 65 in good health and CMV-seropositive.

The rearrangement joins TRBV5-4 to TRBJ1-1; 7 bases line up with TRBD1. J lost 0 bases, V lost 5 bases, and 4 bases had no gene match. The CDR3 runs to 14 residues. Germline V CDR1 and CDR2: SGHNT, YYREEE (reference sequence). CDR3: CASRATGMNTEAFF. The CDR3 DNA reads TGTGCCAGCAGGGCGACAGGGATGAACACTGAAGCTTTCTTT.

For this clone: This sample also contains other DNA sequences that code for the same CDR3. The chain has TRBV5-6 and TRBJ2-7; maybe TRBD2 (6 bases). V shed 0 bases and J shed 3 bases, with 10 bases lying between them. The germline gives CDR1 SGHDT, CDR2 YYEEEE. The CDR3 totals 14 residues. The DNA of the CDR3 is TGTGCCAGCAGCTTGGGGGGGGATTTCTACGAGCAGTACTTC. It specifies CASSLGGDFYEQYF. Filled out from reference TRBV5-6 and TRBJ2-7, the complete variable domain reads DAGVTQSPTHLIKTRGQQVTLRCSPKSGHDTVSWYQQALGQGPQFIFQYYEEEERQRGNFPDRFSGHQFPNYSSELNVNALLLGDSALYLCASSLGGDFYEQYFGPGTRLTVT.

This clone showed up just once. This rearrangement joins TRBV19 to TRBJ2-7; 7 positions match TRBD1. The V gene end was trimmed by 5 bases and the J gene end by 3 bases; junction bases not matched to a gene: 4. The CDR3 has 13 amino acids. The germline gives CDR1 LNHDA, CDR2 SQIVND (reference sequence). The CDR3 DNA sequence: TGTGCCAGTAGTGCAACAGGGGTCTACGAGCAGTACTTC. As protein: CASSATGVYEQYF.

This chain uses TRBV13 with TRBJ2-1; 7 positions agree with TRBD2. The CDR3 is made up of 13 amino acids. Trimming took 0 bases from V and 7 from J; bases not matched to a gene: 0. Germline V gene lookup returns CDR1 PRHDT and CDR2 FYEKMQ (reference sequence). The CDR3 reads CASSLGGGNEQFF. CDR3 DNA sequence: TGTGCCAGCAGCTTAGGCGGGGGGAATGAGCAGTTCTTC.

CDR3 loop: CASRLSSPEQFF. CDR3 in DNA: TGTGCCAGCAGACTGAGCTCGCCTGAGCAGTTCTTC. The chain joins TRBV2 to TRBJ2-1; D remains unclear. The CDR3 is made up of 12 amino acids. CDR1 and CDR2 from the germline V gene are SNHLY and FYNNEI. V lost 6 bases to trimming and J lost 9 bases, with 12 bases between them.

This clone occurred a few times. The V call is TRBV29-1, the J call TRBJ2-2; the match to TRBD1 covers 7 bases. CDR1 SQVTM and CDR2 ANQGSEA come from the germline V gene. CDR3 length: 14 residues. J lost 1 base, V lost 7 bases, and 6 bases had no gene match. The DNA of the CDR3 is TGCAGCGCCGAGACAGGGCAGAACACCGGGGAGCTGTTTTTT. Residues: CSAETGQNTGELFF.

As DNA, the CDR3 is TGTGCCAGCAGCCCCCGAGAGGCAGGGGAAATAAACTATGGCTACACCTTC. Translation gives CASSPREAGEINYGYTF. The gene calls are TRBV9 and TRBJ1-2; D is possibly TRBD1 (6 bases). The CDR3 has 17 amino acids. The germline V gene encodes CDR1 SGDLS and CDR2 YYNGEE. The V end was cut by 4 bases, the J end by 2 bases, with 21 bases between.

Written as DNA, the CDR3 is TGTGCCAGCAGCGTAGGAGCGGCTAGCGGACTACAAGAGACCCAGTACTTC. This translates into CASSVGAASGLQETQYF. This chain joins TRBV9 and TRBJ2-5; 7 bases agree with TRBD2. V shed 0 bases and J 2 bases; nucleotides not matched to a gene: 10. Per the germline V gene, CDR1 is SGDLS and CDR2 is YYNGEE. The CDR3 contains 17 residues. The full variable domain, its missing parts supplied by reference TRBV9 and TRBJ2-5, is DSGVTQTPKHLITATGQRVTLRCSPRSGDLSVYWYQQSLDQGLQFLIQYYNGEERAKGNILERFSAQQFPDLHSELNLSSLELGDSALYFCASSVGAASGLQETQYFGPGTRLLVL.

The rearrangement joins TRBV7-9 to TRBJ2-1; TRBD1 agrees at 7 bases. This CDR3 comprises 15 residues. The J segment lost 3 bases and the V segment lost 2 bases, leaving 4 bases of the junction unmatched. The germline gives CDR1 SEHNR, CDR2 FQNEAQ (reference sequence). The CDR3 DNA sequence: TGTGCCAGCAGCTTACGGGACAGTCTCTACAATGAGCAGTTCTTC. As protein: CASSLRDSLYNEQFF.

Regarding this clone: Compared with germline, one end of the junction differs, possibly owing to a read error. The V gene is TRBV10-3, the J gene TRBJ2-5; 7 bases fit TRBD2. The CDR3 loop spans 18 amino acids. Germline V gives CDR1 ENHRY, CDR2 SYGVKD. DNA of the CDR3: TGTGCCATCAGTGAGTCGAGTATACTAGTAGTCGCGGGAGAGGCCCAGTACTTC. It specifies CAISESSILVVAGEAQYF.

The chain carries TRBV28 and TRBJ1-2; 8 bases are a match to TRBD1. The CDR3 length is 14 residues. Germline V gene lookup returns CDR1 MDHEN and CDR2 SYDVKM. The ends lost 6 bases at V and 8 bases at J; junction bases unmatched: 11. CDR3 sequence (DNA): TGTGCCAGCAGACGATCTTCAGGGGGCTGGGGCTACACCTTC. Translated, it gives CASRRSSGGWGYTF.

The genes are TRBV5-1 and TRBJ2-1, with 9 bases lining up with TRBD2. CDR3 length: 15 residues. The junction had 3 bases not matched to a gene; V was cut back by 0 bases and J by 5 bases. Germline values: CDR1 SGHRS, CDR2 YFSETQ. CDR3 in amino acids: CASSLGLAANNEQFF. DNA for the CDR3: TGCGCCAGCAGCTTGGGACTAGCGGCAAACAATGAGCAGTTCTTC.

Remarks on this clone: An end of the junction differs from the germline gene, which may be a read error. This chain joins TRBV5-1 and TRBJ2-7, with 10 bases fitting TRBD2. This CDR3 is 15 amino acids long. Germline assignment: CDR1 SGHRS and CDR2 YFSETQ. CDR3 DNA: TGCGCCAGCAGCTCAAGACTAGCGGGCCAGTACGGGCAGTACTTC. This sequence encodes CASSSRLAGQYGQYF.

This clone has just a few counts. The chain joins TRBV29-1 to TRBJ1-2, with a weak D call TRBD1 (5 bases). The CDR3 covers 13 residues. CDR1 and CDR2 (germline): SQVTM, ANQGSEA. V gave up 5 bases and J gave up 0 bases, with 10 bases separating them. The CDR3 protein is CSVREQANYGYTF. In DNA, the CDR3 is TGCAGCGTTAGGGAACAGGCTAACTATGGCTACACCTTC.

This rearrangement joins TRBV5-4 to TRBJ2-5, with a weak D call TRBD1 (7 bases). The V and J ends lost 1 base and 1 base respectively, with 14 bases between them. CDR3 length: 16 residues. Germline V gene lookup returns CDR1 SGHNT and CDR2 YYREEE (reference sequence). The CDR3 DNA reads as TGTGCCAGCAGCTTGAGGGGCGGGACAGCCCAAGAGACCCAGTACTTC. Translating gives CASSLRGGTAQETQYF.

This chain links TRBV27 with TRBJ2-1, with 7 bases identical to TRBD2. CDR1 MNHEY and CDR2 SMNVEV come from the germline V gene (reference sequence). Unmatched junction bases numbered 7, after V lost 5 bases and J lost 0 bases. The length of the CDR3 is 16 residues. In nucleotides, the CDR3 is TGTGCCAGCAGTCCACTAGCGTTGAGCTCCTACAATGAGCAGTTCTTC. It encodes CASSPLALSSYNEQFF.

On this clone: Other DNA sequences in the same sample also yield this CDR3. This sequence joins TRBV2 and TRBJ2-2, with TRBD1 as a possible D gene (5 bases). Looked up from germline, CDR1 is SNHLY and CDR2 is FYNNEI. V dropped 6 bases and J dropped 6 bases, with 11 bases sitting between them. This CDR3 has 13 amino acids. The DNA of the CDR3 is TGTGCCAGCAGGTCGCAGGGTTCCGGGGAGCTGTTTTTT. Encoded protein: CASRSQGSGELFF.

The chain carries TRBV7-3 and TRBJ2-3; weak D call: TRBD1 (6 bases). CDR1 is SGHTA, CDR2 FQGTGA, per germline. Between the trimmed V and J ends, which lost 2 bases and 6 bases, there was a span of 15 bases. The CDR3 extends over 15 amino acids. This CDR3 reads CASSLQGLHGDTQYF. The CDR3 nucleotides read TGTGCCAGCAGCTTACAGGGGCTACATGGTGATACGCAGTATTTT.

The chain has TRBV19 and TRBJ1-1, with TRBD1 matching over 9 bases. Trimming cost V 7 bases and J 4 bases; bases outside gene matches: 4. The germline CDR1 and CDR2 sequences are LNHDA and SQIVND (reference sequence). CDR3 length: 13 residues. This chain's CDR3 is CASKYRGPTEAFF. For the CDR3, the DNA is TGTGCCAGTAAGTACAGGGGGCCCACTGAAGCTTTCTTT.

In its sample, this clone was seen a few times. The chain combines TRBV13 with TRBJ1-2; tentative D call: TRBD1 (5 bases). Germline V gives CDR1 PRHDT, CDR2 FYEKMQ (reference sequence). Trimming took 3 bases from V and 6 from J, leaving 23 bases between them. The CDR3 has 17 amino acids. DNA of the CDR3: TGTGCCAGCAGCTTCATCCCTACAGGCGTTGCTATGGATGGCTACACCTTC. Protein: CASSFIPTGVAMDGYTF.

The CDR3 region is CAWTFAGEVTDTQYF. For the CDR3, the DNA is TGTGCCTGGACTTTTGCGGGGGAGGTAACAGATACGCAGTATTTT. V is TRBV30 and J is TRBJ2-3; 7 bases align to TRBD2. The J segment lost 3 bases and the V segment lost 4 bases, leaving 10 bases of the junction unmatched. The CDR3 spans 15 residues. Germline values: CDR1 GTSNPN, CDR2 SVGIG (reference sequence).

This clone was picked up one time. The chain is built from TRBV18 and TRBJ1-2; 8 bases are a match to TRBD1. The CDR3 consists of 15 residues. The junction had 6 bases not matched to a gene; V was cut back by 4 bases and J by 2 bases. Germline CDR1 KGHSH, CDR2 LQKENI. CDR3 residues: CASSLRTGKNYGYTF. Here the CDR3 DNA reads TGTGCCAGCTCACTTCGGACAGGGAAAAACTATGGCTACACCTTC. Based on the CDR3 plus reference TRBV18 and TRBJ1-2, the full variable domain is NAGVMQNPRHLVRRRGQEARLRCSPMKGHSHVYWYRQLPEEGLKFMVYLQKENIIDESGMPKERFSAEFPKEGPSILRIQQVVRGDSAAYFCASSLRTGKNYGYTFGSGTRLTVV.

The J gene is TRBJ2-7, the V gene TRBV6-6; D not certain. The CDR3 length is 13 residues. Germline assignment: CDR1 MNHNY and CDR2 SVGAGI (reference sequence). The V and J ends lost 0 bases and 5 bases respectively, with 8 bases between them. Here the CDR3 reads CASSYSMGHEQYF. The DNA for the CDR3 is TGTGCCAGCAGTTACTCGATGGGCCACGAGCAGTACTTC.

The chain is built from TRBV19 and TRBJ2-5; 8 positions agree with TRBD2. The CDR3 has 14 amino acids. V lost 4 bases to trimming and J lost 3 bases; unmatched junction nucleotides: 4. CDR1 and CDR2 (germline): LNHDA, SQIVND (reference sequence). The CDR3 region has the DNA TGTGCCAGTAGTAGCGGGGGGCTAAAAGAGACCCAGTACTTC. Residues: CASSSGGLKETQYF.

The V gene is TRBV9, the J gene TRBJ2-3, with 9 bases lining up with TRBD2. V dropped 4 bases and J dropped 4; count of bases not matched to a gene: 4. In germline, CDR1 is SGDLS, CDR2 YYNGEE. The CDR3 runs to 14 residues. CDR3 sequence: CASSTGGGADTQYF. In nucleotides, the CDR3 is TGTGCCAGCAGCACCGGCGGGGGGGCAGATACGCAGTATTTT.

Concerning this clone itself: This CDR3 is also generated by other DNA sequences in the sample. The genes are TRBV18 and TRBJ2-5; 12 positions agree with TRBD1. The CDR3 sequence is 15 residues long. Looked up from germline, CDR1 is KGHSH and CDR2 is LQKENI. Trimming cost V 2 bases and J 4 bases; bases outside gene matches: 2. The CDR3 is CASSPGTGGRETQYF. CDR3 bases: TGTGCCAGCTCACCAGGGACAGGGGGCCGAGAGACCCAGTACTTC. Full variable domain (remainder filled in from reference TRBV18 and TRBJ2-5): NAGVMQNPRHLVRRRGQEARLRCSPMKGHSHVYWYRQLPEEGLKFMVYLQKENIIDESGMPKERFSAEFPKEGPSILRIQQVVRGDSAAYFCASSPGTGGRETQYFGPGTRLLVL.

This chain links TRBV30 with TRBJ2-1; the D gene is possibly TRBD1 (5 bases). The ends were cut back, 2 bases at V and 4 bases at J, with 9 bases in the middle. Per germline, CDR1 GTSNPN and CDR2 SVGIG (reference sequence). The CDR3 covers 13 residues. CDR3 loop: CAWSSQGYNEQFF. The CDR3 nucleotides read TGTGCCTGGAGTTCTCAGGGATACAATGAGCAGTTCTTC.

The chain uses TRBV15 and TRBJ1-4, with a tentative D call TRBD1 (5 bases). The germline V gene has CDR1 LNHNV and CDR2 YYDKDF (reference sequence). CDR3 size: 17 residues. V was pared by 0 bases and J by 0 bases, with 11 bases between. The CDR3 DNA reads as TGTGCCACCAGCAGAGAGCGGGGAGGGGCAACTAATGAAAAACTGTTTTTT. Encoded protein: CATSRERGGATNEKLFF.